Here is one T cell receptor beta chain with its context. Authors' data handling: Reference gene primer amplification yielded estimated nucleated cell counts. TCRdb's table, derived via immunoSEQ multiplex PCR, lists solely in-frame clones and lacks some. V and J calls and clone size are given by that table; D and trimming were obtained from the DNA. The sample records about 200,000 clones, roughly 85% being singletons. This entry belongs to a study of blood T cell repertoires in COVID-19. Study as a whole: The cDNA or gDNA used as material had been derived from T cells, B-cell-depleted T cells, or PBMCs.

Trimming removed 0 bases from V and 5 bases from J, with 11 bases in between. The CDR3 spans 14 residues. The V gene's germline CDR1 is SGHDT and CDR2 YYEEEE. This receptor was obtained from a woman older than 75 with acute or convalescent COVID-19. Sequences were obtained from peripheral blood. The rearrangement uses TRBV5-6 and TRBJ1-1; D remains ambiguous. CDR3 protein: CASSLGSIRTEAFF. The CDR3 region has the DNA TGTGCCAGCAGCTTGGGGTCCATTCGGACTGAAGCTTTCTTT.